This TCR beta chain was obtained from a study of blood T cell repertoires in COVID-19. Germline V lookup: CDR1 SGHTS, CDR2 YDEGEE. This CDR3 spans 14 amino acids. Losses at the gene ends were 4 bases for V and 5 bases for J; bases not matched to a gene: 9. Clones were read by immunoSEQ multiplex PCR, and TCRdb kept only the in-frame ones, dropping some. The top ten hold around 5% of the sample, which has tens of thousands of clones, around 89% seen once. Sequencing was performed on peripheral blood. The chain has TRBV5-8 and TRBJ2-7; TRBD1 aligns across 7 bases. The source is a woman older than 75 with active COVID-19. The CDR3: CASSKVQQGNEQYF. As DNA, the CDR3 is TGTGCCAGCAGCAAGGTTCAACAGGGGAACGAGCAGTACTTC.